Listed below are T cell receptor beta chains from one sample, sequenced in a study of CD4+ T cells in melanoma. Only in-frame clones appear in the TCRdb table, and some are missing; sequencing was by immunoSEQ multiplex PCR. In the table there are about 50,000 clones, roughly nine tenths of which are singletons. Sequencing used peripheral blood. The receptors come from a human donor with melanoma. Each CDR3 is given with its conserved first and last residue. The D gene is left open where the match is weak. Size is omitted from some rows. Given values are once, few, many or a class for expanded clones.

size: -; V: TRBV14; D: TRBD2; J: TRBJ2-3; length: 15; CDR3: CASTIGGGSTDTQYF
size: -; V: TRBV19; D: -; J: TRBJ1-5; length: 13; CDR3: CASSLQGQRPQHF
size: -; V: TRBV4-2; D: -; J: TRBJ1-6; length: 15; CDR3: CASSQDRTYNSPLHF
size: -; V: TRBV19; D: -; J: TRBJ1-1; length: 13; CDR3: CASSMFESLEAFF
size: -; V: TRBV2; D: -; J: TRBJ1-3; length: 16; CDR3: CASDRFDRISGNTIYF
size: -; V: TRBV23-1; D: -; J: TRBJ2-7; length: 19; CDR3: CASSQGFSIGGPHSYEQYF
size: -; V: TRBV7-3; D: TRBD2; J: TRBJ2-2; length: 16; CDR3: CASSATSGGYTGELFF
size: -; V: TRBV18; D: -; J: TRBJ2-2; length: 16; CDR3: CASSPPGQGRTGELFF
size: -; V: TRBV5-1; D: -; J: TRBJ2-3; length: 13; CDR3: CASSLDNTDTQYF
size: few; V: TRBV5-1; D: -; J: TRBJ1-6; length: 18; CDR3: CASSRRHPDGSYNSPLHF
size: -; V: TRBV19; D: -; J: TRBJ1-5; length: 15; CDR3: CASSMGRQPNQPQHF
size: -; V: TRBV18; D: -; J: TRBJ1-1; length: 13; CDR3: CASSQQGGTEAFF
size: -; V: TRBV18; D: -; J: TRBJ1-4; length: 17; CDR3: CASSPNRGGGQNEKLFF
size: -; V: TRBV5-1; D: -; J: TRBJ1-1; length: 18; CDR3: CASSSGAPPGHTNTEAFF
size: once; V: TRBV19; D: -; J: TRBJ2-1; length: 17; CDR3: CASSIEYVGLAYNEQFF
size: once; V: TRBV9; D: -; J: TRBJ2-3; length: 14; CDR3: CASSVEGITDTQYF
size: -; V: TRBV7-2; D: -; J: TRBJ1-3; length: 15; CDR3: CASSFRGTFGNTIYF
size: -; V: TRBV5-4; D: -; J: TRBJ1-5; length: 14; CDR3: CASPELAGDQPQHF
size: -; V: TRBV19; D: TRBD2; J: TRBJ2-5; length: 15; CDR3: CASSIWAGGKETQYF
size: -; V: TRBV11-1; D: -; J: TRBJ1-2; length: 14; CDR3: CASSLAEVNYGYTF
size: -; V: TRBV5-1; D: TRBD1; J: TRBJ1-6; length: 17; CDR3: CASSLVGGAAYNSPLHF
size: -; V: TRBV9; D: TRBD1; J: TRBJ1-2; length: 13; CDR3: CASSKQGNYGYTF
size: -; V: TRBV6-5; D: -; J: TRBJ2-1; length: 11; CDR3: CASSYSHEQFF
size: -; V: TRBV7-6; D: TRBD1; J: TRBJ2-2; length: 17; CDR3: CASSLPRQGLNTGELFF
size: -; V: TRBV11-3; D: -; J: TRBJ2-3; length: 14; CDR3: CASSLGRGTDTQYF
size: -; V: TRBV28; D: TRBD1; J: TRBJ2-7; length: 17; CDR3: CASSSTGDLTNSYEQYF
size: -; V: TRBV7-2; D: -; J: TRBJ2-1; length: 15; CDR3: CASSLALQGYNEQFF
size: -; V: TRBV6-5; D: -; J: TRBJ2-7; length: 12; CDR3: CASSSGSYEQYF
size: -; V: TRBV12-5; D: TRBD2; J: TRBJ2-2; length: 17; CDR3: CASGSGTSGVITGELFF
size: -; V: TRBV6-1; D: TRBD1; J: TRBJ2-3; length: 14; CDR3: CASSRGHAGDTQYF
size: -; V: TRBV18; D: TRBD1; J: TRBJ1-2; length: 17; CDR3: CASSPRTGARANYGYTF
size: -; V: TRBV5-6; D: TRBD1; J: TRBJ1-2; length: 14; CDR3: CASSGLTGPVGYTF
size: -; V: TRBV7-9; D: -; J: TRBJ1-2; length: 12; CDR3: CASSPQGHGYTF
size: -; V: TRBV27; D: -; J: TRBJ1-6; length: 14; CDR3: CASSWVLNNSPLHF
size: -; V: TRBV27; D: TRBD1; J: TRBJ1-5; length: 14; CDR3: CASSFDRGDQPQHF
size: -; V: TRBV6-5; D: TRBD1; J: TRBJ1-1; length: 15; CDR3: CASKTGGPMNTEAFF
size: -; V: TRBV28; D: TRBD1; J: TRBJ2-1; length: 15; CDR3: CASSPDRGSHNEQFF
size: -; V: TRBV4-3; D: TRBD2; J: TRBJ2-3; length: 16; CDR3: CASSGIAGGRTDTQYF
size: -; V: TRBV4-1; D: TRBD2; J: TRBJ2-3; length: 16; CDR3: CASSQDRTSGGDTQYF
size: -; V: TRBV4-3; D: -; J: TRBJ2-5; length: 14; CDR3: CASSQDSTEETQYF
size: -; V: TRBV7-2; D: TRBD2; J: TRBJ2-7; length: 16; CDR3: CASSSQLAGYAYEQYF
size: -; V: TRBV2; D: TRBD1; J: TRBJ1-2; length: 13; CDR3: CASIPDRGGGYTF
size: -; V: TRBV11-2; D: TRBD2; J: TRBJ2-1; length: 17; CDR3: CASSLDGRGGQRNEQFF
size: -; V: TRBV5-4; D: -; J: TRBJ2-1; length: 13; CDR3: CASSFWSEGEQFF
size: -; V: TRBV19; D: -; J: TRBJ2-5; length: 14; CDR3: CASSTRGGQETQYF